Detailed here is one T cell receptor beta chain. Its specificity is unknown. The authors ran a second PCR of about 7 to 11 cycles using a sample-barcoded 5' primer and a J-beta primer mix. Every single cDNA molecule received a tag from a template-switch adaptor with 12 random nucleotides. TCRdb independently ran MiXCR on the 5' RACE reads; one entry per CDR3 protein. The repertoire holds 1.5 million to 2 million distinct CDR3 sequences, with 28% as singletons. These data belong to a study of blood T cells in healthy people across ages. Regarding the study as a whole: Long-lived donors carried more naive CD4+ cells and greater diversity than aged donors. Conclusively comparing naive with antigen-experienced cells was impossible with unsorted PBMCs. Per-million-T-cell TCR beta diversity fell roughly linearly with age.

Germline V gene data show CDR1 as DFQATT and CDR2 as SNEGSKA (reference sequence). Trimming stripped 6 bases from V and 8 bases from J, with 10 bases between. This CDR3 comprises 11 residues. Input material: blood. The chain couples TRBV20-1 to TRBJ2-2, with D uncertain. This clonotype originated in a woman in her twenties or thirties in good health. CDR3 DNA sequence: TGCAGTGCCCACGTGGGGGGGGAGCTGTTTTTT. Amino acid sequence: CSAHVGGELFF.